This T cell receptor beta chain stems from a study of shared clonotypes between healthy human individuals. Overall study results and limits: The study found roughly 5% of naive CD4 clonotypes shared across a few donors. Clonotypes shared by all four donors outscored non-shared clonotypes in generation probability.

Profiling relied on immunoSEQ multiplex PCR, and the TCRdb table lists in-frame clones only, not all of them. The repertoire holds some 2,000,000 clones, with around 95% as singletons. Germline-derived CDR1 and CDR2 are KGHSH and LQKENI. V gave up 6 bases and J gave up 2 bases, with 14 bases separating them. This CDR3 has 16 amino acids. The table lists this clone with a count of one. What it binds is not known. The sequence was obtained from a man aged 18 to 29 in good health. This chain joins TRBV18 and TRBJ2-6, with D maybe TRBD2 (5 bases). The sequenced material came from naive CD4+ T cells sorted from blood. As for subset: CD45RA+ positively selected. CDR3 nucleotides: TGTGCCAGCTCGTTAGCACGGGGAACTGGGGCCAACGTCCTGACTTTC. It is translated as CASSLARGTGANVLTF.